Below, one T cell receptor beta chain is given with its context. This sample is part of a study of technical replicates of blood from a few donors. V was cut by 8 bases and J by 3 bases, with 12 bases left in between. Germline V gene data show CDR1 as ENHRY and CDR2 as SYGVKD. The CDR3 consists of 13 residues. The protocol was immunoSEQ multiplex PCR, while the TCRdb copy is restricted to in-frame clones and leaves out a portion. The sample lists tens of thousands of clones, about 91% occurring once. The chain is built from TRBV10-3 and TRBJ2-3, with D perhaps TRBD1 (6 bases). Sequencing used T cells isolated from PBMCs. This receptor was taken from a human donor in good health. Some clones in this sample may be carry-over from other donors' samples. CDR3: CAISGQGTDTQYF. In DNA form, the CDR3 reads TGTGCCATCTCTGGGCAGGGGACAGATACGCAGTATTTT.